This TCR beta chain emerged from a study of cytomegalovirus exposure and HLA in healthy donors. Across the whole study: The platform used for the approximately 120 validation repertoires matched that of the approximately 620 first-cohort repertoires, a later analysis reported. Study-wide results and caveats: Rare TCR sequences dominated, though some public TCRs recurred in many donors. According to reports, the classifier identified cytomegalovirus status with high specificity and sensitivity.

The validation cohort, a group of 100 to 150 subjects, included the donors and was separate from the approximately 650-subject first cohort. Some clones are missing from TCRdb's copy, which holds only in-frame ones; the method was immunoSEQ multiplex PCR. Of 250,000 to 350,000 clones detected, around 90% appear once; the ten largest clones hold roughly 1.2%. Trimming took 0 bases from V and 0 from J, leaving 11 bases between them. CDR1 and CDR2 (germline): SGDLS, YYNGEE. This CDR3 is 16 amino acids long. A remark on this clone: The antigen remains unidentified.

The material sequenced was PBMCs. The V gene is TRBV9, the J gene TRBJ2-3; perhaps TRBD2 as D (5 bases). This TCR was recovered from a woman aged 25 to 39 in good health and CMV-seropositive. DNA for the CDR3: TGTGCCAGCAGCGTAGGAGGGTCGTCTAGCACAGATACGCAGTATTTT. Protein product: CASSVGGSSSTDTQYF.